This T cell receptor (beta chain) was recorded in a study of T cells in localized non-small cell lung cancer. Overall study findings and caveats: Detection in adjacent lung was observed for a median around 59 of the top 100 tumor clones. Longer overall survival was linked to higher blood T cell density. Exceeding tumor, uninvolved adjacent lung had the highest T cell clonality. Sequencing involved a lone tumor region, leaving heterogeneity possible.

By sample fraction, this clone is large. The antigen remains unidentified. The junction does not match germline at one end; this may be a read error. Using immunoSEQ multiplex PCR, the repertoire was profiled, and TCRdb retains in-frame clones only, with some absent. This table holds fewer than 5,500 clones, roughly 30% found once. The CDR3 consists of 17 residues. Germline CDR1 and CDR2: SGDLS and YYNGEE. Sequenced here: lung tumor tissue, sampled before any cancer treatment. The V call is TRBV9, the J call TRBJ1-1; maybe TRBD1 (6 bases). The receptor comes from a man aged 35-75 years with stage II lung adenocarcinoma. In DNA form, the CDR3 reads TGTGCCAGCAGCGCTAACCGGGACAAGACATGGAACGCTGAAGCTTTCTTT. Protein product: CASSANRDKTWNAEAFF.